This T cell receptor beta chain stems from a study of cytomegalovirus exposure and HLA in healthy donors. CDR1 and CDR2 (germline): MRHNA, SNTAGT. This CDR3 comprises 15 residues. V lost 3 bases, J lost 5 bases, and 14 bases lay in between. PCR used 60 Vbeta primers and 13 Jbeta primers. Assay used: immunoSEQ multiplex PCR; TCRdb lists only in-frame clones, some missing. The table has fewer than 50,000 clones, about 66% seen once. The chain links TRBV6-4 to TRBJ1-3, with D possibly matching TRBD1 (5 bases). Source material: PBMCs. The TCR comes from a man between 50 and 59 years old in good health and CMV-seropositive. The CDR3 here is CASSEFREDRNTIYF. The CDR3 nucleotides are TGTGCCAGCAGTGAGTTCAGGGAGGATAGAAACACCATATATTTT.